This TCR beta chain was captured by sequencing in a study of blood T cell repertoires in COVID-19 (TCRdb year 2020). Some background on the complete study: Samples from collaborators originated in the United States, Italy and Spain and spanned both the acute and convalescent phases of COVID-19. Where HLA class I and class II types were available, the types were taken from metadata supplied by the sample provider, not from assay-based typing. The prospective study material was composed of cDNA or gDNA derived from T cells, B-cell-depleted T cells, or PBMCs. A freely available public database, intended as a resource for researchers studying the immune response to SARS-CoV-2, is where the repertoires were released. Samples were obtained from the ongoing ImmuneRACE study (first 160 participants) and from 1,254 subjects provided by 6 global collaborators. A de-identified subject ID, COVID-19 status, age in years and sex were almost always included in the sample metadata. Subjects who had been exposed to COVID-19, were actively infected with it, or had recovered from it provided the deeply sampled blood TCRbeta repertoires that made up the dataset. The paper's findings and limits, for the study overall: Clinical and demographic metadata were provided uncurated, with the amount varying by source and participant.

V lost 0 bases and J lost 9 bases, and the count of bases not matched to a germline gene is 4. Based on the germline V gene, the CDR1 and CDR2 sequences are SGHDT and YYEEEE. From cysteine to phenylalanine, the CDR3 is 13 amino acids long. The kept DNA is CDR3 alone, 39 bases in frame from the first base. Participants in the prospective study were aged about 18 to 89 years, lived in under 30 United States geographic areas, and enrolled through a virtual design. To assign participants to cohorts, the prospective study relied on clinical history that participants themselves reported in a screening survey and a study questionnaire. ImmuneRACE Cohort 3 recovered participants were defined by two consecutive negative NP/OP PCR tests, healthcare professional clearance, or symptom resolution. Each participant in the prospective study had whole blood, serum and a nasopharyngeal or oropharyngeal swab collected by mobile phlebotomists. Additional blood draws and questionnaires over an approximately 2-month period could optionally be provided by prospective study participants. Prospective study blood samples were shipped either frozen or at room temperature before DNA extraction.

TCRbeta CDR3 regions were amplified from genomic DNA by means of the immunoSEQ Assay, a bias-controlled multiplex PCR. The original pipeline was this. The number of nucleated cells in each sample was estimated by amplification of reference gene primers within the assay. Sequence reads were collapsed and filtered to measure the absolute abundance of every unique TCRbeta CDR3 rearrangement. For each sample, productive Simpson clonality was calculated as the square root of Simpson's diversity index across productive rearrangements. As stored in TCRdb, this immuneACCESS dataset retains in-frame rearrangements with V and J assigned. A fraction of the clones does not appear; measured against another copy, unresolved V genes explain less than half of the discrepancy, and the remainder lacks a known reason. V, J and clone size are taken as reported in that table, and D and trimming were inferred from the DNA itself. This sample comprises fewer than 600,000 clones, roughly 90% of them detected only once. The ten biggest clones cover over 1.5% of the sample.

Of note for this clone: Its antigen is not yet known. Base qualities are missing; no much larger clone stands one base away.

What was sequenced was PBMCs or T cells enriched from blood (not recorded which). The sequence derives from a middle-aged woman who had recovered from COVID-19. This sequence uses TRBV5-6 and TRBJ2-3, with 7 bases aligning to TRBD2. The DNA is as follows: TGTGCCAGCAGCTTGGGCGGGAGCAAAACGCAGTATTTT. Its protein product is CASSLGGSKTQYF.